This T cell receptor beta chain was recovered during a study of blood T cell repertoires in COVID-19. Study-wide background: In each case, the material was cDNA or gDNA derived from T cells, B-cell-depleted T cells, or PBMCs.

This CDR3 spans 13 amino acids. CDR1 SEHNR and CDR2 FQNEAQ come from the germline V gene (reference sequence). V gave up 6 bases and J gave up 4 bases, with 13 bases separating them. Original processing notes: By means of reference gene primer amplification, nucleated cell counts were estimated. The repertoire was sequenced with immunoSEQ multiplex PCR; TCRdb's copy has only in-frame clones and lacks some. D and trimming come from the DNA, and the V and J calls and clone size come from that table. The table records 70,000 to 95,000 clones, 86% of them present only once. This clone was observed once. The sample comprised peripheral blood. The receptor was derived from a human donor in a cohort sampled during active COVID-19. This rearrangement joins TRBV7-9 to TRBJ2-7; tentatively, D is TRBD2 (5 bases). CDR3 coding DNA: TGTGCCAGCAGTCGGGATCTTTTTTACGAGCAGTACTTC. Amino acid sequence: CASSRDLFYEQYF. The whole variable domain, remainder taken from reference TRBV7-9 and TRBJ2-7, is DTGVSQNPRHKITKRGQNVTFRCDPISEHNRLYWYRQTLGQGPEFLTYFQNEAQLEKSRLLSDRFSAERPKGSFSTLEIQRTEQGDSAMYLCASSRDLFYEQYFGPGTRLTVT.